This T cell receptor (beta chain) was documented in a study of blood T cell repertoires in COVID-19. Study summary: PBMCs, B-cell-depleted T cells, or T cells were the source of the cDNA or gDNA that made up the material.

In its sample, this clone was seen a few times. Here immunoSEQ multiplex PCR was the method, and the copy in TCRdb shows in-frame clones only, minus some. The sample consists of about 220,000 clones, approximately 81% of them appearing once. The V gene's germline CDR1 is GTSNPN and CDR2 SVGIG (reference sequence). The ends were cut back, 2 bases at V and 9 bases at J, with 11 bases in the middle. There are 13 residues in the CDR3. This clonotype was sampled from a woman of 80 years or more with acute or convalescent COVID-19. The chain employs TRBV30 and TRBJ1-6; D is ambiguous. Material: peripheral blood. In DNA, the CDR3 is TGTGCCTGGAGTATAACCCAAGCTTCACCCCTCCACTTT. It is translated as CAWSITQASPLHF.